These 30 T cell receptor beta chains share one sample of origin, sequenced in a study of T cell responses to AZD1222 COVID-19 vaccine. Clones were sequenced by immunoSEQ multiplex PCR, and TCRdb holds only the in-frame ones, with some missing. Of around 81,000 clones in the sample, around four fifths were seen once. The specimen comprised peripheral blood, sampled on day 0 of AZD1222 vaccination. Receptors originate from an adult in good health.

CDR3 sequence (DNA): TGTGCCAGCTCACCCCGGACAGGGGTTTACAATGAGCAGTTCTTC. Protein sequence: CASSPRTGVYNEQFF. The rearrangement links TRBV18 to TRBJ2-1; 9 bases map to TRBD1. After removal of 3 bases from V and 4 bases from J, the junction contained 4 bases not matched to a gene. Germline lookup yields CDR1 KGHSH and CDR2 LQKENI. This CDR3 region has 15 residues.

This clone was picked up a small number of times. Other DNA sequences in this specimen translate into the identical CDR3. The gene calls are TRBV3-1 (or the pseudogene TRBV3-2) and TRBJ1-2, with unresolved D. V shed 1 base and J shed 2 bases, with 8 bases lying between them. This CDR3 is 14 amino acids long. CDR1 LGHDT and CDR2 YNNKEL come from the germline V gene (reference sequence). The CDR3 DNA is TGTGCCAGCAGCCAAGTCGCAGAGAACTATGGCTACACCTTC. Its translation is CASSQVAENYGYTF.

The chain joins TRBV7-2 to TRBJ2-1, with D unresolved. In germline, CDR1 is SGHTA, CDR2 FQGNSA. The CDR3 extends over 15 amino acids. V was trimmed by 0 bases and J by 0 bases, leaving 6 bases between them. The CDR3 here is CASSLALSSYNEQFF. The CDR3 coding sequence is TGTGCCAGCAGCTTAGCCTTGAGCTCCTACAATGAGCAGTTCTTC.

The chain employs TRBV6-2 or TRBV6-3 and TRBJ1-5; maybe TRBD1 (6 bases). This CDR3 has 14 residues. Trimming took off 2 bases at V and 4 bases at J, with 9 bases between the two ends. Looked up from germline, CDR1 is MNHEY and CDR2 is SVGEGT. CDR3 sequence reads: CASSYAQGNQPQHF. Written as DNA, the CDR3 is TGTGCCAGCAGTTACGCCCAGGGGAATCAGCCCCAGCATTTT.

CDR3 in DNA: TGCAGCGTTGATCGACTAGCGGGGGCCCTACTCCAAAATGAGCAGTTCTTC. Its protein product is CSVDRLAGALLQNEQFF. The genes are TRBV29-1 and TRBJ2-1; 12 positions match TRBD2. Germline CDR1 reads SQVTM; CDR2 reads ANQGSEA. The CDR3 extends over 17 amino acids. Trimming at V came to 3 bases and at J to 7 bases, leaving 13 bases not matched to a gene.

The chain uses TRBV4-1 and TRBJ2-2, with D tentatively TRBD1 (5 bases). The germline V gene has CDR1 MGHRA and CDR2 YSYEKL. The CDR3 is 15 residues long. V was pared by 1 base and J by 6 bases, with 12 bases between. The chain's CDR3 is CASSQAGPGPGELFF. CDR3 DNA sequence: TGCGCCAGCAGCCAAGCAGGGCCGGGTCCCGGGGAGCTGTTTTTT.

This clone was observed a single time. The rearrangement uses TRBV9 and TRBJ2-7; TRBD1 agrees at 9 bases. From germline, CDR1 is SGDLS and CDR2 YYNGEE. The length of the CDR3 is 14 residues. The junction had 5 bases not matched to a gene; V was cut back by 3 bases and J by 4 bases. The CDR3 loop is CASSAGQGQYEQYF. In DNA, the CDR3 is TGTGCCAGCAGCGCGGGACAGGGCCAGTACGAGCAGTACTTC.

V and J are TRBV9 and TRBJ2-5; D not certain. The V and J ends lost 4 bases and 4 bases respectively, with 8 bases between them. The CDR3 sequence is 12 residues long. In germline, CDR1 is SGDLS, CDR2 YYNGEE. The CDR3 spells CASSSQRETQYF. The DNA of the CDR3 is TGTGCCAGCAGCAGCCAGAGAGAGACCCAGTACTTC.

The V and J genes are TRBV5-6 and TRBJ1-1; 7 nucleotides line up with TRBD1. Losses at the gene ends were 4 bases for V and 1 base for J; bases not matched to a gene: 4. This CDR3 is built from 14 residues. The V gene's germline CDR1 is SGHDT and CDR2 YYEEEE. CDR3 nucleotide sequence: TGTGCCAGCAGCGGTAACAGGGGGAACACTGAAGCTTTCTTT. It specifies CASSGNRGNTEAFF.

V usage is TRBV6-2 or TRBV6-3 and J usage is TRBJ1-1; D perhaps matches TRBD1 (5 bases). CDR1 MNHEY and CDR2 SVGEGT come from the germline V gene. This CDR3 spans 14 amino acids. Trimming shortened V by 2 bases and J by 3 bases, and 10 bases separated the two germline ends. The DNA of the CDR3 is TGTGCCAGCAGTTACGGGGCGGAGGACACTGAAGCTTTCTTT. Translation: CASSYGAEDTEAFF.

The chain joins TRBV7-2 to TRBJ2-1, with TRBD2 identical over 8 bases. The length of the CDR3 is 15 residues. Germline CDR1 is SGHTA and CDR2 is FQGNSA. V was clipped by 5 bases and J by 5 bases; unmatched bases: 8. The CDR3, as DNA: TGTGCCAGCAGCGGGCTGGGACTAGATAACAATGAGCAGTTCTTC. Translated, it gives CASSGLGLDNNEQFF.

The genes are TRBV5-5 and TRBJ2-5, with D perhaps matching TRBD1 (6 bases). V lost 0 bases, J lost 2 bases, and 8 bases lay in between. Germline assignment: CDR1 SGHKS and CDR2 YYEKEE (reference sequence). The length of the CDR3 is 14 residues. The CDR3 loop reads CASSLGQEQETQYF. The CDR3 nucleotides are TGTGCCAGCAGCTTGGGACAGGAGCAAGAGACCCAGTACTTC.

V and J are TRBV7-8 and TRBJ2-6, with a weak D call TRBD2 (5 bases). Germline V gene sequence: CDR1 SGHVS, CDR2 FQNEAQ. Trimming cost V 1 base and J 0 bases, with 13 bases left between them. The CDR3 has 18 amino acids. DNA for the CDR3: TGTGCCAGCAGCTTAGTAACAGTCCTAGCCTCTGGGGCCAACGTCCTGACTTTC. The encoded protein is CASSLVTVLASGANVLTF. Full variable domain (outside the CDR3, taken from reference TRBV7-8 and TRBJ2-6): GAGVSQSPRYKVAKRGQDVALRCDPISGHVSLFWYQQALGQGPEFLTYFQNEAQLDKSGLPSDRFFAERPEGSVSTLKIQRTQQEDSAVYLCASSLVTVLASGANVLTFGAGSRLTVL.

The gene calls are TRBV18 and TRBJ1-4, with TRBD1 matching over 7 bases. V lost 2 bases and J lost 8; bases outside the gene matches: 5. The CDR3 spans 14 residues. CDR1 and CDR2 (germline): KGHSH, LQKENI. The CDR3 region is CASSPTQGEEKLFF. As DNA, the CDR3 is TGTGCCAGCTCACCAACCCAGGGGGAGGAAAAACTGTTTTTT.

The V gene is TRBV4-1, the J gene TRBJ1-4; the D is unclear. V lost 4 bases and J lost 6, with 12 bases in between. Germline CDR1 MGHRA, CDR2 YSYEKL. CDR3 length equals 14 residues. CDR3 nucleotide sequence: TGCGCCAGCAGCCCCCCGGGAACGTATGAAAAACTGTTTTTT. This encodes CASSPPGTYEKLFF.

This chain uses TRBV9 with TRBJ1-3, with 8 bases matching TRBD1. This CDR3 region has 15 residues. Germline-derived CDR1 and CDR2 are SGDLS and YYNGEE. Trimming removed 7 bases from V and 1 base from J; junction bases left unmatched: 7. The CDR3 DNA reads TGTGCCAGCTTGTGGACAGGGTGGTCTGGAAACACCATATATTTT. This encodes CASLWTGWSGNTIYF.

Only one count was recorded for this clone. V is TRBV15 and J is TRBJ1-1, with 8 positions matching TRBD1. J was trimmed by 0 bases and V by 3 bases; bases with no gene match: 3. The CDR3 totals 15 residues. Germline CDR1 is LNHNV and CDR2 is YYDKDF (reference sequence). The CDR3 nucleotides read TGTGCCACCAGCAGGACGGGACAGGTGAACACTGAAGCTTTCTTT. It translates to CATSRTGQVNTEAFF.

This chain connects TRBV12-3 or TRBV12-4 to TRBJ2-7; D unresolved. The CDR3 is 13 residues long. Trimming pared 6 bases from V and 5 bases from J, leaving 14 bases between. CDR3 sequence reads: CASSRIRANEQYF. CDR3 DNA sequence: TGTGCCAGCAGCCGAATAAGGGCCAACGAGCAGTACTTC.

This clone showed up just a few times. This same CDR3 is encoded by further DNA sequences in the sample. The chain joins TRBV3-1 (or the pseudogene TRBV3-2) to TRBJ2-2; weak D call: TRBD1 (6 bases). V was shortened by 1 base and J by 2 bases, with 8 bases between the two germline ends. Germline V CDR1 and CDR2: LGHDT, YNNKEL (reference sequence). The CDR3 loop spans 15 amino acids. CDR3 coding DNA: TGTGCCAGCAGCCAAGGAGGGACAAACACCGGGGAGCTGTTTTTT. Its protein is CASSQGGTNTGELFF.

The table lists this clone with a count of one. The chain has TRBV7-9 and TRBJ1-3; D not certain. Germline CDR1 is SEHNR and CDR2 is FQNEAQ (reference sequence). V was pared by 3 bases and J by 0 bases, with 18 bases between. The CDR3 has 18 amino acids. The DNA for the CDR3 is TGTGCCAGCAGCTTCCCTCCCCCGGGTTCAACCTCTGGAAACACCATATATTTT. Amino acids: CASSFPPPGSTSGNTIYF. Based on the CDR3 plus reference TRBV7-9 and TRBJ1-3, the full variable domain is DTGVSQNPRHKITKRGQNVTFRCDPISEHNRLYWYRQTLGQGPEFLTYFQNEAQLEKSRLLSDRFSAERPKGSFSTLEIQRTEQGDSAMYLCASSFPPPGSTSGNTIYFGEGSWLTVV.

The chain combines TRBV23-1 with TRBJ2-1; D is perhaps TRBD1 or TRBD2 (5 bases each). TRBV23-1 is filed as an ORF, its function uncertain. This CDR3 spans 16 amino acids. V lost 0 bases and J lost 2, with 11 bases in between. The CDR3 bases are TGCGCCAGCAGTCAATCGACAACGGGACCCTACAATGAGCAGTTCTTC. Translation gives CASSQSTTGPYNEQFF.

The chain joins TRBV7-8 to TRBJ2-7; no reliable D call. The germline gives CDR1 SGHVS, CDR2 FQNEAQ. The CDR3 extends over 15 amino acids. The V end was cut by 2 bases, the J end by 3 bases, with 14 bases between. CDR3 in amino acids: CASSLSISDDYEQYF. The DNA of the CDR3 is TGTGCCAGCAGCTTATCCATAAGCGATGACTACGAGCAGTACTTC.

This clone was detected a few times. The J gene is TRBJ2-2, the V gene TRBV24-1; 8 bases fit TRBD1. Germline V gives CDR1 KGHDR, CDR2 SFDVKD. V gave up 4 bases and J gave up 2 bases; unmatched junction bases: 2. The CDR3 sequence is 15 residues long. The CDR3 coding sequence is TGTGCCACCAGTGACGGACAGGGAAACACCGGGGAGCTGTTTTTT. Its translation is CATSDGQGNTGELFF.

This chain links TRBV12-3 or TRBV12-4 with TRBJ2-1, with 9 bases that match TRBD2. Trimming removed 6 bases from V and 9 bases from J; junction bases left unmatched: 3. The CDR3 runs 12 residues. CDR3 sequence reads: CASRETSGEQFF. DNA of the CDR3: TGTGCCAGCAGGGAGACTAGCGGTGAGCAGTTCTTC.

The rearrangement joins TRBV10-3 to TRBJ2-7; possibly TRBD2 for D (5 bases). Germline V gene lookup returns CDR1 ENHRY and CDR2 SYGVKD. The CDR3 runs 12 residues. The V end was cut by 6 bases, the J end by 1 base, with 7 bases between. DNA for the CDR3: TGTGCCATCAGCACTAGTTCCTACGAGCAGTACTTC. This translates into CAISTSSYEQYF.

V is TRBV2 and J is TRBJ1-2; maybe TRBD1 (5 bases). The length of the CDR3 is 13 residues. Germline values: CDR1 SNHLY, CDR2 FYNNEI. Between the trimmed V and J ends, which lost 5 bases and 6 bases, there was a span of 13 bases. The CDR3 sequence: CASSIRGEDGYTF. The CDR3 DNA reads as TGTGCCAGCAGTATCCGAGGGGAGGATGGCTACACCTTC.

CDR3 coding DNA: TGCGCCAGCAGCCAAGATACTAGCTCCTACAATGAGCAGTTCTTC. This translates into CASSQDTSSYNEQFF. The genes are TRBV4-3 and TRBJ2-1; D may be TRBD2 (5 bases). CDR1 LGHNA and CDR2 YSLEER come from the germline V gene. This CDR3 has 15 amino acids. V lost 0 bases to trimming and J lost 0 bases, with 6 bases between them.

The chain employs TRBV6-5 and TRBJ1-6; 10 bases agree with TRBD1. The CDR3 spans 14 residues. CDR1 is MNHEY, CDR2 SVGAGI, per germline. J was trimmed by 9 bases and V by 6 bases; bases with no gene match: 5. The CDR3 DNA follows: TGTGCCAGCAGAGCGGGACAGGGGTTTTCACCCCTCCACTTT. It translates to CASRAGQGFSPLHF.

The chain uses TRBV12-5 and TRBJ2-2, with 14 bases matching TRBD2. The V gene end was trimmed by 0 bases and the J gene end by 4 bases; junction bases not matched to a gene: 13. CDR3 size: 21 residues. In germline, CDR1 is LGHNT, CDR2 FRNRAP. The CDR3 DNA reads as TGTGCTAGTGGTTTGGTATTTCAGGGGGGACTAGCGGGAGTTCCCACCGGGGAGCTGTTTTTT. It translates to CASGLVFQGGLAGVPTGELFF.

The rearrangement joins TRBV6-5 to TRBJ2-7; possibly TRBD1 for D (6 bases). V shed 4 bases and J shed 0 bases, with 13 bases lying between them. The CDR3 is 15 residues long. CDR1 is MNHEY and CDR2 is SVGAGI in the germline V gene. The CDR3 loop reads CASSSVGASSYEQYF. CDR3 bases: TGTGCCAGCAGTTCCGTGGGGGCCAGCTCCTACGAGCAGTACTTC.